Listed below are T cell receptor beta chains from one sample, sequenced in a study of cytomegalovirus exposure and HLA in healthy donors. Sequencing was performed with immunoSEQ multiplex PCR; in TCRdb, only in-frame clones are kept and a portion is missing. This table has 130,000 or so clones, over 75% appearing once. Sequencing was done on a sample of PBMCs. The receptors were sampled from a man under 40 in good health and CMV-seronegative. CDR3s include the opening cysteine and the closing phenylalanine or tryptophan. The D gene is left open where the match is weak. Clone size is shown for a subset of rows, as once, few, many or a class of expanded clone.

V	J	size	D	CDR3	DNA
TRBV6-5	TRBJ2-5	NA	TRBD2	CASSYQTGGGEETQYF	TGTGCCAGCAGTTACCAGACTGGCGGGGGGGAAGAGACCCAGTACTTC
TRBV4-3	TRBJ2-1	NA	TRBD2	CASSPGLAVRNEQFF	TGCGCCAGCAGCCCGGGACTAGCTGTAAGGAATGAGCAGTTCTTC
TRBV5-1	TRBJ2-7	NA	NA	CASSLAGSYEQYF	TGCGCCAGCAGCTTGGCCGGGTCCTACGAGCAGTACTTC
TRBV25-1	TRBJ1-2	NA	TRBD1	CASSEGTASIYGYTF	TGTGCCAGCAGTGAGGGGACAGCGAGTATCTATGGCTACACCTTC
TRBV2	TRBJ2-7	NA	TRBD2	CASTWAGGYEQYF	TGTGCCAGCACTTGGGCGGGAGGTTACGAGCAGTACTTC
TRBV7-2	TRBJ2-5	few	NA	CASSLGAQSWETQYF	TGTGCCAGCAGCTTAGGGGCCCAGTCCTGGGAGACCCAGTACTTC
TRBV5-6	TRBJ1-2	NA	TRBD1	CASSWDRGVGNYGYTF	TGTGCCAGCAGCTGGGACAGGGGAGTAGGTAACTATGGCTACACCTTC
TRBV5-6	TRBJ2-3	NA	NA	CASNYFTDTQYF	TGTGCCAGCAACTATTTCACAGATACGCAGTATTTT
TRBV5-4	TRBJ2-1	NA	NA	CASSFENPGYNEQFF	TGTGCCAGCAGCTTTGAGAACCCGGGGTACAATGAACAGTTCTTC
TRBV18	TRBJ2-5	few	NA	CASSPNQETQYF	TGTGCCAGCTCACCCAACCAAGAGACCCAGTACTTC
TRBV2	TRBJ2-7	NA	TRBD2	CASSESSGIWYEQYF	TGTGCCAGCAGTGAGTCTAGCGGGATATGGTACGAGCAGTACTTC
TRBV28	TRBJ1-1	NA	NA	CATWAGTFEAFF	TGTGCCACCTGGGCGGGTACCTTTGAAGCTTTCTTT
TRBV19	TRBJ2-1	NA	TRBD1	CASNPGQDYNEQFF	TGTGCCAGTAACCCAGGACAGGACTACAATGAGCAGTTCTTC
TRBV4-1	TRBJ1-1	NA	NA	CASSQDGVSYTEAFF	TGCGCCAGCAGCCAAGACGGTGTGTCCTACACTGAAGCTTTCTTT
TRBV7-2	TRBJ2-3	NA	TRBD2	CASSQNSGGTDTQYF	TGTGCCAGCAGCCAGAACAGCGGGGGCACAGATACGCAGTATTTT
TRBV19	TRBJ2-2	NA	NA	CASSLRLFTGELFF	TGTGCCAGTAGTCTGCGACTATTCACCGGGGAGCTGTTTTTT
TRBV6-5	TRBJ1-5	few	NA	CASSSSSVEPGQPQHF	TGTGCCAGCAGTTCCTCCTCCGTGGAACCGGGGCAGCCCCAGCATTTT
TRBV18	TRBJ1-1	NA	NA	CASSPSGQPTEAFF	TGTGCCAGCTCACCATCTGGACAGCCCACTGAAGCTTTCTTT
TRBV4-3	TRBJ2-2	NA	TRBD2	CASSQDLAGGVGTGELFF	TGCGCCAGCAGCCAAGATCTAGCGGGGGGAGTGGGCACCGGGGAGCTGTTTTTT
TRBV4-1	TRBJ2-1	few	NA	CASSQETGVNEQFF	TGCGCCAGCAGCCAAGAGACAGGCGTCAATGAGCAGTTCTTC
TRBV2	TRBJ1-5	NA	TRBD1	CASRGRTGWNQPQHF	TGTGCCAGCAGAGGAAGGACAGGGTGGAATCAGCCCCAGCATTTT
TRBV11-2	TRBJ1-1	NA	TRBD1	CASSPRQGVMNTEAFF	TGTGCCAGCAGCCCACGACAGGGGGTCATGAACACTGAAGCTTTCTTT
TRBV6-1	TRBJ1-2	NA	TRBD1	CASNYRGANYGYTF	TGTGCCAGCAACTACAGGGGGGCGAACTATGGCTACACCTTC
TRBV6-6	TRBJ2-2	NA	TRBD1	CASSNKDRGRTGELFF	TGTGCCAGCAGCAACAAAGACAGGGGGCGAACCGGGGAGCTGTTTTTT
TRBV28	TRBJ2-6	NA	NA	CATRGAAFSGANVLTF	TGTGCCACCCGGGGGGCAGCCTTCTCTGGGGCCAACGTCCTGACTTTC
TRBV6-5	TRBJ2-7	NA	NA	CASSYSIVVGLDEQYF	TGTGCCAGCAGTTACTCGATTGTGGTTGGGCTCGACGAGCAGTACTTC
TRBV2	TRBJ2-7	NA	TRBD2	CASSLAGLTYEQYF	TGTGCCAGCAGTCTAGCGGGTCTCACCTACGAGCAGTACTTC
TRBV29-1	TRBJ2-5	NA	NA	CSVSRVQETQYF	TGCAGCGTTTCCCGGGTCCAAGAGACCCAGTACTTC
TRBV2	TRBJ2-2	NA	NA	CASSGAYTGELFF	TGTGCCAGCAGTGGGGCATACACCGGGGAGCTGTTTTTT
TRBV29-1	TRBJ2-7	NA	TRBD1	CSVTPGTGLNEQYF	TGCAGCGTCACCCCCGGGACAGGGCTCAACGAGCAGTACTTC
TRBV6-6	TRBJ1-6	few	TRBD1	CASSPGMGQLALHF	TGTGCCAGCAGTCCAGGGATGGGACAGTTAGCCCTCCACTTT
TRBV7-9	TRBJ1-6	NA	NA	CASSLRQPNSPLHF	TGTGCCAGCAGCTTAAGACAACCGAATTCACCCCTCCACTTT
TRBV6-1	TRBJ1-2	NA	NA	CASSESTHHGYTF	TGTGCCAGCAGTGAATCTACTCACCATGGCTACACCTTC
TRBV7-2	TRBJ1-2	NA	TRBD1	CASSLGQGGYGYTF	TGTGCCAGCAGCTTGGGACAGGGGGGGTATGGCTACACCTTC
TRBV18	TRBJ1-5	NA	TRBD1	CASSPDRGNQPQHF	TGTGCCAGCTCCCCTGACAGGGGCAATCAGCCCCAGCATTTT
TRBV5-4	TRBJ1-2	NA	TRBD1	CASRPGTGGAGYTF	TGTGCCAGCAGACCTGGGACAGGGGGCGCAGGCTACACCTTC